These T cell receptor beta chains were read from a single sample in a study of blood T cell repertoires in COVID-19. Measured with immunoSEQ multiplex PCR; TCRdb has only the in-frame clones, and not every one. Of 100,000 to 150,000 clones detected, around 90% appear once; the ten largest clones hold more than 1.5%. The sample consisted of peripheral blood. The receptors were gathered from a human donor in a cohort sampled during active COVID-19. Each CDR3 is given with its conserved first and last residue. D genes are given only for firm matches. Clone size is stated in some rows and not others, as once, few, many or a class when expanded.

TRBV9	once	TRBD2	TRBJ2-3	CASSFLAGRKTDTQYF	TGTGCCAGCAGCTTTCTAGCGGGGAGGAAAACAGATACGCAGTATTTT
TRBV27	-	-	TRBJ1-1	CASSLNRNTEAFF	TGTGCCAGCAGTTTAAACAGGAACACTGAAGCTTTCTTT
TRBV28	-	-	TRBJ2-5	CASSSGETQYF	TGTGCCAGCAGTAGCGGGGAGACCCAGTACTTC
TRBV19	-	TRBD2	TRBJ2-7	CASSIGTSGVYEQYF	TGTGCCAGTAGTATAGGGACTAGCGGGGTGTACGAGCAGTACTTC
TRBV28	-	-	TRBJ2-7	CASSPQGTYEQYF	TGTGCCAGCAGTCCCCAGGGGACCTACGAGCAGTACTTC
TRBV28	-	TRBD2	TRBJ2-3	CASSLSGLAGKSTDTQYF	TGTGCCAGCAGTTTATCGGGACTAGCGGGGAAAAGCACAGATACGCAGTATTTT
TRBV7-2	-	-	TRBJ2-7	CASSFYSSYEQYF	TGTGCCAGCAGCTTTTATAGCTCCTACGAGCAGTACTTC
TRBV5-1	-	TRBD2	TRBJ2-1	CASSLDRGSSYNEQFF	TGCGCCAGCAGCTTGGATCGCGGGAGTTCCTACAATGAGCAGTTCTTC
TRBV28	-	-	TRBJ2-5	CASSFQGLEQETQYF	TGTGCCAGCAGTTTTCAGGGATTGGAACAAGAGACCCAGTACTTC
TRBV19	-	-	TRBJ1-3	CARGTLYSGNTIYF	TGTGCCCGAGGCACACTTTACTCTGGAAACACCATATATTTT
TRBV4-1	-	-	TRBJ1-5	CASSQGTAYSNQPQHF	TGCGCCAGCAGCCAAGGGACAGCGTATAGCAATCAGCCCCAGCATTTT
TRBV28	-	TRBD2	TRBJ2-1	CASRLLAGEGDEQFF	TGTGCCAGCAGGCTTCTAGCGGGAGAGGGAGATGAGCAGTTCTTC
TRBV27	-	TRBD2	TRBJ2-5	CASSAVGSGGAQETQYF	TGTGCCAGCAGTGCGGTGGGTAGCGGGGGGGCCCAAGAGACCCAGTACTTC
TRBV19	-	TRBD2	TRBJ2-3	CASNVAGGTDTQYF	TGTGCCAGTAATGTAGCGGGAGGCACAGATACGCAGTATTTT
TRBV19	-	TRBD2	TRBJ2-7	CASSISASGGYEQYF	TGTGCCAGTAGTATATCGGCTAGCGGGGGGTACGAGCAGTACTTC
TRBV3-1/TRBV3-2	-	TRBD2	TRBJ2-1	CASSQDPLAVYNEQFF	TGTGCCAGCAGCCAAGATCCCCTAGCGGTATACAATGAGCAGTTCTTC
TRBV29-1	-	-	TRBJ2-7	CSVPGGPAEQYF	TGCAGCGTTCCAGGGGGGCCTGCCGAGCAGTACTTC
TRBV28	-	TRBD1	TRBJ2-7	CASSLRTGSLYEQYF	TGTGCCAGCAGTTTAAGGACAGGGAGTCTCTACGAGCAGTACTTC
TRBV5-6	few	-	TRBJ2-5	CASTRGETQYF	TGTGCCAGCACCAGGGGAGAGACCCAGTACTTC
TRBV7-7	-	-	TRBJ1-4	CASSPRPFGSPNEKLFF	TGTGCTAGCAGCCCAAGACCGTTCGGGTCGCCTAATGAAAAACTGTTTTTT
TRBV5-1	-	TRBD1	TRBJ1-6	CASSAWTGRYNSPLHF	TGCGCCAGCAGCGCCTGGACAGGGAGGTATAATTCACCCCTCCACTTT
TRBV11-2	few	TRBD2	TRBJ2-7	CASEGTSGRYEQYF	TGTGCCAGCGAAGGGACTAGCGGGCGCTACGAGCAGTACTTC
TRBV10-3	-	-	TRBJ1-1	CAIRDPGKGEAFF	TGTGCCATCCGAGATCCAGGGAAGGGTGAAGCTTTCTTT
TRBV4-1	-	TRBD2	TRBJ2-1	CASSQGTSGPNEQFF	TGCGCCAGCAGCCAAGGGACTAGCGGGCCAAATGAGCAGTTCTTC
TRBV5-8	-	TRBD2	TRBJ2-2	CASSLGLAEHMLTGELFF	TGTGCCAGCAGCCTGGGACTAGCGGAGCACATGTTAACCGGGGAGCTGTTTTTT
TRBV5-4	few	-	TRBJ1-2	CASNVLGGAGISKYGYTF	TGTGCCAGCAACGTCCTGGGGGGTGCAGGGATTTCGAAGTATGGCTACACCTTC
TRBV6-5	-	TRBD1	TRBJ2-1	CASKPGTGSNEQFF	TGTGCCAGCAAACCCGGGACAGGGTCGAATGAGCAGTTCTTC
TRBV13	-	-	TRBJ2-1	CASSLVSLARSYNEQFF	TGTGCCAGCAGCTTAGTTTCCCTAGCGAGGTCCTACAATGAGCAGTTCTTC
TRBV10-2	-	-	TRBJ2-1	CASSEGGSLGEQFF	TGCGCCAGCAGTGAGGGGGGGAGCTTGGGTGAGCAGTTCTTC
TRBV13	-	TRBD1	TRBJ1-1	CASSLKDRGRPEAFF	TGTGCCAGCAGCCTAAAGGACAGGGGTAGGCCTGAAGCTTTCTTT
TRBV5-4	-	-	TRBJ1-1	CASSPGTTLEAFF	TGTGCCAGCAGCCCCGGGACAACCCTTGAAGCTTTCTTT
TRBV5-1	once	-	TRBJ2-5	CASRPHSEQETQYF	TGCGCCAGCAGACCCCATAGCGAACAAGAGACCCAGTACTTC
TRBV6-5	-	-	TRBJ1-2	CASSYLPGVNYGYTF	TGTGCCAGCAGTTACCTCCCGGGAGTCAACTATGGCTACACCTTC
TRBV3-1/TRBV3-2	-	-	TRBJ2-7	CASSPRGSVIRWQYF	TGTGCCAGCAGCCCCCGGGGTAGCGTTATACGATGGCAGTACTTC
TRBV28	-	TRBD1	TRBJ2-6	CASTTRDRVSGANVLTF	TGTGCCAGCACCACCCGGGACAGGGTCTCTGGGGCCAACGTCCTGACTTTC
TRBV29-1	-	-	TRBJ2-7	CSVEATGPSYEQYF	TGCAGCGTCGAAGCGACAGGCCCCTCCTACGAGCAGTACTTC
TRBV28	-	-	TRBJ1-6	CASSFLGAPSPLHF	TGTGCCAGCAGTTTTCTAGGGGCCCCTTCCCCCCTCCACTTT
TRBV27	-	TRBD2	TRBJ2-3	CASSLFTSGSGNTQYF	TGTGCCAGCAGTTTATTCACTAGCGGGAGTGGGAATACGCAGTATTTT
TRBV28	-	-	TRBJ2-2	CASIKGDIHTGELFF	TGTGCCAGCATCAAGGGGGATATTCACACCGGGGAGCTGTTTTTT
TRBV4-1	-	TRBD1	TRBJ1-1	CASSRAEGASTEAFF	TGCGCCAGCAGCCGAGCGGAGGGGGCCAGCACTGAAGCTTTCTTT
TRBV7-2	-	TRBD1	TRBJ1-2	CASSLTGGFYGYTF	TGTGCCAGCAGCCTGACAGGGGGCTTCTATGGCTACACCTTC
TRBV19	-	TRBD1	TRBJ1-4	CASSSDRGNEKLFF	TGTGCCAGTAGTTCGGACAGGGGTAATGAAAAACTGTTTTTT
TRBV6-1	-	-	TRBJ2-2	CASSERQEDYTNTGELFF	TGTGCCAGCAGTGAAAGACAGGAAGATTACACGAACACCGGGGAGCTGTTTTTT
TRBV13	-	-	TRBJ2-7	CASSSRGSGPYEQYF	TGTGCCAGCAGCTCAAGGGGCAGCGGGCCCTACGAGCAGTACTTC
TRBV7-9	-	TRBD1	TRBJ1-1	CASSLGQGDTEAFF	TGTGCCAGCAGCTTAGGGCAGGGGGACACTGAAGCTTTCTTT